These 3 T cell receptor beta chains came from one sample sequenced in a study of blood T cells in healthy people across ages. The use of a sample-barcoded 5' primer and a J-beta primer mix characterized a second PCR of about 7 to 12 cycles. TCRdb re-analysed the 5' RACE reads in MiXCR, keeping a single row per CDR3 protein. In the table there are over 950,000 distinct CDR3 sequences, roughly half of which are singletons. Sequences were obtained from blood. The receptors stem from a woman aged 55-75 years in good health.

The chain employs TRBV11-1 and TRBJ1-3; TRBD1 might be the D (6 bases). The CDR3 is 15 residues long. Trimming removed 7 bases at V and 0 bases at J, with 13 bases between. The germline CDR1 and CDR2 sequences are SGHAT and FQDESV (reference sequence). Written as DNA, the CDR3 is TGTGCCAGCAAAACCGACAGGACCTCTGGAAACACCATATATTTT. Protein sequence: CASKTDRTSGNTIYF.

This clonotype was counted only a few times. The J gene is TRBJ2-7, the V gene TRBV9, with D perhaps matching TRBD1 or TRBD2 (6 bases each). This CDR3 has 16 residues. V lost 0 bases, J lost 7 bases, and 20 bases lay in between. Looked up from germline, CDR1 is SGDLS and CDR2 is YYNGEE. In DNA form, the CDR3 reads TGTGCCAGCAGCGTAGGTCGCGGGACACAGGACAATGAGCAGTACTTC. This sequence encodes CASSVGRGTQDNEQYF.

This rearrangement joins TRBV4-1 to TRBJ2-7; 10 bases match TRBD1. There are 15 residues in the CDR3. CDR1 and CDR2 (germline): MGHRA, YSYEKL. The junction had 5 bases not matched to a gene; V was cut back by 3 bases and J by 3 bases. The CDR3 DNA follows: TGCGCCAGCAGCCATACCGGGACAGGGGACTACGAGCAGTACTTC. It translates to CASSHTGTGDYEQYF.